This TCR beta chain was identified during a study of blood T cell repertoires in COVID-19. About the study: PBMCs, B-cell-depleted T cells, or T cells provided the cDNA or gDNA that made up the material.

In the original processing: For nucleated cells, counts were estimated from reference gene primer amplification. Method: immunoSEQ multiplex PCR; TCRdb's copy keeps in-frame clones and lacks some. The D gene and trimming were derived from the DNA, and the V and J assignments and clone size from that table. The sample lists fewer than 500,000 clones, about 90% occurring once. Participants were aged about 18 to 90 years, lived in about 26 US areas, and enrolled virtually. In Cohort 3, a recovered donor had either two negative PCRs, clearance, or symptom resolution. Germline V gene lookup returns CDR1 LNHDA and CDR2 SQIVND (reference sequence). Trimming shortened V by 3 bases and J by 6 bases, and 15 bases separated the two germline ends. This CDR3 has 15 residues.

Sequenced input: PBMCs or T cells enriched from blood (not recorded which). This TCR was recovered from a man younger than 40 who had recovered from COVID-19. The chain couples TRBV19 to TRBJ1-5; unclear D gene. The CDR3 sequence: CASSIREGFGQPQHF. CDR3 nucleotide sequence: TGTGCCAGTAGTATTAGGGAGGGATTCGGTCAGCCCCAGCATTTT.